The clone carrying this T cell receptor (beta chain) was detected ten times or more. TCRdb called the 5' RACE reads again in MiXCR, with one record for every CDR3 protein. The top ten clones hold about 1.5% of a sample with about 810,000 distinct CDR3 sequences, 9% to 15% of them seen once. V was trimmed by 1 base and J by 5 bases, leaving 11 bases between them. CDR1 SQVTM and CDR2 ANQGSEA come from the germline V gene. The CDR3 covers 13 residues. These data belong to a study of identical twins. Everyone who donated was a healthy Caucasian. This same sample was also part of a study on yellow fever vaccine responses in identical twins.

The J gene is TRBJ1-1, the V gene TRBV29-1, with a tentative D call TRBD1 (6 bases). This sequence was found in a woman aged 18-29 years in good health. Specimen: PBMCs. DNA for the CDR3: TGCAGCGTTGAAGGGCAGGGGAGGACTGAAGCTTTCTTT. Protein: CSVEGQGRTEAFF.